This is a list of T cell receptor beta chains from one sample in a study of response to subunit inactivated influenza vaccine. From the RT-PCR reads, TCRdb called clonotypes with MiXCR, one entry per CDR3 protein. The repertoire includes 450,000 to 700,000 distinct CDR3 sequences, 11% to 15% of them detected once, and roughly 10% sits in the top ten. The specimen was PBMCs from blood, collected 11 to 12 days after vaccination. The receptors were sampled from a man in his fifties or sixties who received an inactivated influenza vaccine. The CDR3 runs from the conserved cysteine through the conserved F or W. D genes are given only for firm matches. The size entry is marked missing in some rows and otherwise reads once, few, many or a size class.

V gene: TRBV12-3/TRBV12-4; D gene: TRBD2; clone size: few; J gene: TRBJ2-2; CDR3 DNA: TGTGCCAGCAGTCCCTGGTTAGCGGGGTTTGGCGGGGAGCTGTTTTTT; CDR3 protein: CASSPWLAGFGGELFF
V gene: TRBV27; D gene: NA; clone size: NA; J gene: TRBJ1-5; CDR3 DNA: TGTGCCAGCAGTTCCAAATGGACAGAGTTCAATCAGCCCCAGCATTTT; CDR3 protein: CASSSKWTEFNQPQHF
V gene: TRBV20-1; D gene: TRBD1; clone size: once; J gene: TRBJ2-5; CDR3 DNA: TGCAGTGCTCAAGACAGGGGCCAGACCCAGTACTTC; CDR3 protein: CSAQDRGQTQYF
V gene: TRBV20-1; D gene: TRBD1; clone size: NA; J gene: TRBJ2-3; CDR3 DNA: TGCAGTGCTCTAGACAGGGGTGGTTTAGATACGCAGTATTTT; CDR3 protein: CSALDRGGLDTQYF
V gene: TRBV20-1; D gene: NA; clone size: many; J gene: TRBJ1-5; CDR3 DNA: TGCAGTGCTCGGACCGCAAACAATCAGCCCCAGCATTTT; CDR3 protein: CSARTANNQPQHF
V gene: TRBV6-2/TRBV6-3; D gene: TRBD2; clone size: few; J gene: TRBJ2-3; CDR3 DNA: TGTGCCAGCAGCCCAGGTTCGACTAGCGGGGGGACAGATACGCAGTATTTT; CDR3 protein: CASSPGSTSGGTDTQYF
V gene: TRBV5-5; D gene: NA; clone size: NA; J gene: TRBJ2-3; CDR3 DNA: TGTGCCAGCAGCTTCCAGGCGCTGGGGGATACGCAGTATTTT; CDR3 protein: CASSFQALGDTQYF
V gene: TRBV30; D gene: TRBD2; clone size: few; J gene: TRBJ2-5; CDR3 DNA: TGTGCCTGGGGGACTAGCGGGAGTGGGACCCAGTACTTC; CDR3 protein: CAWGTSGSGTQYF
V gene: TRBV12-3/TRBV12-4; D gene: NA; clone size: many; J gene: TRBJ2-6; CDR3 DNA: TGTGCCAGCAGTCCCGGGACCGGGAACTCTGGGGCCAACGTCCTGACTTTC; CDR3 protein: CASSPGTGNSGANVLTF
V gene: TRBV5-1; D gene: TRBD1; clone size: NA; J gene: TRBJ1-2; CDR3 DNA: TGCGCCAGCAGCCAGACAGTGACAGGGAACTATGGCTACACCTTC; CDR3 protein: CASSQTVTGNYGYTF
V gene: TRBV20-1; D gene: TRBD2; clone size: NA; J gene: TRBJ2-7; CDR3 DNA: TGCAGTGCTAGAGCCGGGGGGAACTACGAGCAGTACTTC; CDR3 protein: CSARAGGNYEQYF
V gene: TRBV27; D gene: TRBD1; clone size: many; J gene: TRBJ1-1; CDR3 DNA: TGTGCCAGCAGACTTACAGGGGGCACTGAAGCTTTCTTT; CDR3 protein: CASRLTGGTEAFF
V gene: TRBV5-1; D gene: TRBD1; clone size: many; J gene: TRBJ1-6; CDR3 DNA: TGCGCCAGCAGACCGGACAGGGGATATTCACCCCTCCACTTT; CDR3 protein: CASRPDRGYSPLHF
V gene: TRBV21-1; D gene: NA; clone size: few; J gene: TRBJ1-2; CDR3 DNA: TGTGCCAGCAGCAAAACAGACCCTGCTAACTATGGCTACACCTTC; CDR3 protein: CASSKTDPANYGYTF
V gene: TRBV6-1; D gene: NA; clone size: few; J gene: TRBJ2-7; CDR3 DNA: TGTGCCAGCAGTGAAGGCGGTGGAGGGGCCCACGAGCAGTACTTC; CDR3 protein: CASSEGGGGAHEQYF
V gene: TRBV4-1; D gene: NA; clone size: NA; J gene: TRBJ1-4; CDR3 DNA: TGCGCCAGCAGCAACAACAGGTGGGGGAATGAAAAACTGTTTTTT; CDR3 protein: CASSNNRWGNEKLFF
V gene: TRBV5-1; D gene: TRBD1; clone size: many; J gene: TRBJ1-1; CDR3 DNA: TGCGCCAGCAGCTTAGGACAGGGGATGAACACTGAAGCTTTCTTT; CDR3 protein: CASSLGQGMNTEAFF
V gene: TRBV20-1; D gene: TRBD2; clone size: NA; J gene: TRBJ2-1; CDR3 DNA: TGCAGTGCTAGAGCCGGGGGGGCCTCGGGTGAGCAGTTCTTC; CDR3 protein: CSARAGGASGEQFF
V gene: TRBV6-1; D gene: TRBD2; clone size: few; J gene: TRBJ2-2; CDR3 DNA: TGTGCCAGCACCCTGGGAGGGCCACACACCGGGGAGCTGTTTTTT; CDR3 protein: CASTLGGPHTGELFF
V gene: TRBV20-1; D gene: TRBD2; clone size: few; J gene: TRBJ2-7; CDR3 DNA: TGCAGTGCCACAAGCGGGAGGACCTCCTACGAGCAGTACTTC; CDR3 protein: CSATSGRTSYEQYF
V gene: TRBV5-1; D gene: NA; clone size: NA; J gene: TRBJ1-5; CDR3 DNA: TGCGCCAGCAGTGAGGGGTACGGTCAGCCCCAGCATTTT; CDR3 protein: CASSEGYGQPQHF
V gene: TRBV7-8; D gene: NA; clone size: NA; J gene: TRBJ2-7; CDR3 DNA: TGTGCCAGCAGCTTAGCGTTAGCACCGGCCTCCTACGAGCAGTACTTC; CDR3 protein: CASSLALAPASYEQYF
V gene: TRBV5-1; D gene: TRBD1; clone size: once; J gene: TRBJ2-2; CDR3 DNA: TGCGCCAGCAGCCAAGGGGGCTTGGGGACCGGGGAGCTGTTTTTT; CDR3 protein: CASSQGGLGTGELFF
V gene: TRBV12-3/TRBV12-4; D gene: TRBD1; clone size: NA; J gene: TRBJ1-2; CDR3 DNA: TGTGCCAGCAGCATGCTGGGACAGGGGGGAGACTATGGCTACACCTTC; CDR3 protein: CASSMLGQGGDYGYTF
V gene: TRBV20-1; D gene: TRBD2; clone size: NA; J gene: TRBJ2-5; CDR3 DNA: TGCAGTGCTAGAGTCCCCGGGCGGGGGTATCGAGAGACCCAGTACTTC; CDR3 protein: CSARVPGRGYRETQYF
V gene: TRBV5-6; D gene: TRBD1; clone size: few; J gene: TRBJ2-3; CDR3 DNA: TGTGCCAGCAGCCCGGGACAGGGCCCAGATACGCAGTATTTT; CDR3 protein: CASSPGQGPDTQYF
V gene: TRBV5-1; D gene: NA; clone size: few; J gene: TRBJ2-2; CDR3 DNA: TGCGCCAGCAGCTTCAGGGATGGGACCGGGGAGCTGTTTTTT; CDR3 protein: CASSFRDGTGELFF
V gene: TRBV20-1; D gene: NA; clone size: many; J gene: TRBJ2-4; CDR3 DNA: TGCAGTGCGCCGGACCCCATACTAGCCAAAAACATTCAGTACTTC; CDR3 protein: CSAPDPILAKNIQYF
V gene: TRBV15; D gene: NA; clone size: few; J gene: TRBJ2-1; CDR3 DNA: TGTGCCACCAGCAGAGACCTAGCGAATCACAATGAGCAGTTCTTC; CDR3 protein: CATSRDLANHNEQFF
V gene: TRBV18; D gene: NA; clone size: NA; J gene: TRBJ1-3; CDR3 DNA: TGTGCCAGCTCACCACTACTCTCTGGAAACACCATATATTTT; CDR3 protein: CASSPLLSGNTIYF
V gene: TRBV6-5; D gene: TRBD2; clone size: NA; J gene: TRBJ2-7; CDR3 DNA: TGTGCCAGCAGTTACTCGTCGCGGGGGGGCAACGAGCAGTACTTC; CDR3 protein: CASSYSSRGGNEQYF
V gene: TRBV12-5; D gene: NA; clone size: few; J gene: TRBJ2-2; CDR3 DNA: TGTGCTAGTGGTTTGGGGTCGGGGTCGGGCACCGGGGAGCTGTTTTTT; CDR3 protein: CASGLGSGSGTGELFF
V gene: TRBV4-3; D gene: NA; clone size: many; J gene: TRBJ2-7; CDR3 DNA: TGCGCCAGCAGCCAAGATGCGGCCCCCAAAGGAGCCGAGCAGTACTTC; CDR3 protein: CASSQDAAPKGAEQYF
V gene: TRBV4-2; D gene: NA; clone size: few; J gene: TRBJ2-3; CDR3 DNA: TGTGCCAGCAGCCCCCGGGCTAGTGTGCGCACAGATACGCAGTATTTT; CDR3 protein: CASSPRASVRTDTQYF
V gene: TRBV3-1; D gene: NA; clone size: NA; J gene: TRBJ1-5; CDR3 DNA: TGTGCCAGCAGCCTAGGACCGGCGGCTCAGCCCCAGCATTTT; CDR3 protein: CASSLGPAAQPQHF
V gene: TRBV11-2; D gene: NA; clone size: NA; J gene: TRBJ2-7; CDR3 DNA: TGTGCCAGCAGTCAGGCGGCTAGCAGGTACGAGCAGTACTTC; CDR3 protein: CASSQAASRYEQYF
V gene: TRBV11-2; D gene: NA; clone size: few; J gene: TRBJ1-1; CDR3 DNA: TGTGCCAGCAGCTACGTAGGGAACACTGAAGCTTTCTTT; CDR3 protein: CASSYVGNTEAFF
V gene: TRBV20-1; D gene: TRBD2; clone size: NA; J gene: TRBJ2-3; CDR3 DNA: TGCAGCGCCCGAAGCGGGGGGCAGACAGATACGCAGTATTTT; CDR3 protein: CSARSGGQTDTQYF
V gene: TRBV11-2; D gene: NA; clone size: NA; J gene: TRBJ2-7; CDR3 DNA: TGTGCCAGCGGGGCGACTGGAGGGACAACCTACGAGCAGTACTTC; CDR3 protein: CASGATGGTTYEQYF
V gene: TRBV2; D gene: NA; clone size: few; J gene: TRBJ2-7; CDR3 DNA: TGTGCCAGCAGTGGAGGAAGGGAGTACTACTACGAGCAGTACTTC; CDR3 protein: CASSGGREYYYEQYF
V gene: TRBV3-1; D gene: NA; clone size: NA; J gene: TRBJ2-5; CDR3 DNA: TGTGCCAGCAGCCAAGGGACACTGCAAGAGACCCAGTACTTC; CDR3 protein: CASSQGTLQETQYF
V gene: TRBV10-3; D gene: NA; clone size: few; J gene: TRBJ1-4; CDR3 DNA: TGTGCCATCACCGGCAGGTTAAATGAAAAACTGTTTTTT; CDR3 protein: CAITGRLNEKLFF